A single TCR beta chain is shown here with its context. Its antigen is undetermined. Analyses pooled second doses at about 4 or about 12 weeks. The data derive from a study of T cell responses to AZD1222 COVID-19 vaccine. Study-wide points: Clonal diversity was possibly underestimated, and the donors were mostly white British, with more females. Spike-specific TCR breadth and depth grew following two AZD1222 doses. Seropositive AZD1222 recipients at baseline numbered only 6 or 7.

Libraries were prepared by immunoSEQ multiplex PCR; TCRdb keeps only in-frame clonotypes and omits some of them. The data contain about 180,000 clones, roughly 88% of them singletons. Specimen: peripheral blood, collected 28 days after the second AZD1222 dose. The TCR originated in an adult who received the AZD1222 COVID-19 vaccine.

DNA for the CDR3: TGTGCCAGTAGCCATCTCCGGGACAGGGTCTACAATGAGCAGTTCTTC. Its protein product is CASSHLRDRVYNEQFF. V is TRBV19 and J is TRBJ2-1; TRBD1 matches 9 bases. The CDR3 is made up of 16 amino acids. Germline V gene data show CDR1 as LNHDA and CDR2 as SQIVND (reference sequence). Trimming removed 6 bases from V and 3 bases from J; junction bases left unmatched: 9.